A single sample gave rise to the 12 T cell receptor beta chains below, sequenced in a study of OX40 agonist ivuxolimab in advanced cancers. The protocol was immunoSEQ multiplex PCR, while the TCRdb copy is restricted to in-frame clones and leaves out a portion. The repertoire holds approximately 77,000 clones, with about 89% as singletons. The sequences come from CD4+ or CD8+ T cells sorted from blood, collected in a trial of the OX40 agonist ivuxolimab. The source is an adult with an advanced solid tumor such as melanoma, head and neck, liver or kidney cancer.

This clone is judged medium-sized (0.01 to 0.1%). The chain joins TRBV29-1 to TRBJ2-1; 9 bases map to TRBD2. Germline lookup yields CDR1 SQVTM and CDR2 ANQGSEA. After removal of 7 bases from V and 9 bases from J, the junction contained 13 bases not matched to a gene. The CDR3 has 14 residues. CDR3 sequence reads: CSARGGGRAGEQFF. DNA for the CDR3: TGCAGCGCCCGCGGAGGCGGGAGGGCCGGTGAGCAGTTCTTC.

The chain combines TRBV30 with TRBJ1-2; D unresolved. Trimming pared 0 bases from V and 8 bases from J, leaving 10 bases between. CDR3 size: 12 residues. Germline assignment: CDR1 GTSNPN and CDR2 SVGIG (reference sequence). The CDR3 nucleotides read TGTGCCTGGAGTGTACTTAAGTCCGGCTACACCTTC. Translated, it gives CAWSVLKSGYTF.

The J gene is TRBJ1-2, the V gene TRBV2; unclear D gene. CDR3 length equals 14 residues. CDR1 is SNHLY, CDR2 FYNNEI, per germline. The V gene lost 4 bases and the J gene lost 0 bases, with 9 bases spanning the gap. CDR3 region: CASSVAQTNYGYTF. The DNA of the CDR3 is TGTGCCAGCAGTGTAGCCCAGACTAACTATGGCTACACCTTC.

J is TRBJ2-7 and V is TRBV4-1; D perhaps matches TRBD1 (6 bases). The CDR3 covers 16 residues. Germline CDR1 MGHRA, CDR2 YSYEKL. V shed 0 bases and J shed 2 bases, with 14 bases lying between them. The CDR3 loop reads CASSQEWGLGPYEQYF. The CDR3 DNA follows: TGCGCCAGCAGCCAAGAGTGGGGGCTAGGCCCCTACGAGCAGTACTTC.

The gene calls are TRBV5-1 and TRBJ2-5, with TRBD2 identical over 7 bases. The last part of the DNA fits TRBJ2-7 better; the J call may be wrong. Germline CDR1 is SGHRS and CDR2 is YFSETQ. The CDR3 sequence is 15 residues long. CDR3 in amino acids: CASSLSGTKPYEQYF. The CDR3 nucleotides read TGCGCCAGCAGTTTGAGCGGGACGAAACCCTACGAGCAGTACTTC.

The gene calls are TRBV6-5 and TRBJ2-7; either TRBD1 or TRBD2 may fit D (6 bases each). This CDR3 has 15 amino acids. The germline gives CDR1 MNHEY, CDR2 SVGAGI. Trimming pared 2 bases from V and 6 bases from J, leaving 17 bases between. The CDR3 reads CASSYVGGKAREQYF. The CDR3 DNA reads as TGTGCCAGCAGTTACGTCGGGGGCAAGGCTCGCGAGCAGTACTTC.

The rearrangement uses TRBV5-6 and TRBJ2-7; 8 positions match TRBD2. Per germline, CDR1 SGHDT and CDR2 YYEEEE. The V gene end was trimmed by 0 bases and the J gene end by 3 bases; junction bases not matched to a gene: 8. There are 16 residues in the CDR3. CDR3 bases: TGTGCCAGCAGCTTGGCCGTAAATCTAGCGGGCTACGAGCAGTACTTC. Translated, it gives CASSLAVNLAGYEQYF. The full variable domain, in which reference TRBV5-6 and TRBJ2-7 provide the parts outside the CDR3, is DAGVTQSPTHLIKTRGQQVTLRCSPKSGHDTVSWYQQALGQGPQFIFQYYEEEERQRGNFPDRFSGHQFPNYSSELNVNALLLGDSALYLCASSLAVNLAGYEQYFGPGTRLTVT.

The J gene is TRBJ2-3, the V gene TRBV29-1; 7 bases map to TRBD2. CDR3 size: 12 residues. Per the germline V gene, CDR1 is SQVTM and CDR2 is ANQGSEA. V lost 6 bases, J lost 2 bases, and 2 bases stayed unmatched. The CDR3 loop reads CSVRDYTDTQYF. The CDR3 region has the DNA TGCAGCGTCCGGGACTACACAGATACGCAGTATTTT.

The chain combines TRBV6-1 with TRBJ2-2; D is possibly TRBD1 (7 bases). CDR1 and CDR2 (germline): MNHNS, SASEGT. Trimming left V 6 bases short and J 6 bases short, with 17 bases between. There are 15 residues in the CDR3. CDR3 protein: CASRAGQRGSGELFF. In DNA, the CDR3 is TGTGCCAGCAGGGCGGGACAGAGAGGGTCCGGGGAGCTGTTTTTT.

The chain combines TRBV28 with TRBJ1-5; D perhaps matches TRBD1 (5 bases). The CDR3 runs to 14 residues. Germline-derived CDR1 and CDR2 are MDHEN and SYDVKM. Trimming left V 5 bases short and J 5 bases short, with 13 bases between. The chain's CDR3 is CASSRGTADQPQHF. In DNA form, the CDR3 reads TGTGCCAGCAGTAGAGGGACGGCTGATCAGCCCCAGCATTTT. Full variable domain (missing parts from reference TRBV28 and TRBJ1-5): DVKVTQSSRYLVKRTGEKVFLECVQDMDHENMFWYRQDPGLGLRLIYFSYDVKMKEKGDIPEGYSVSREKKERFSLILESASTNQTSMYLCASSRGTADQPQHFGDGTRLSIL.

This rearrangement joins TRBV5-4 to TRBJ2-7; D not resolved. The CDR3 consists of 17 residues. Germline lookup yields CDR1 SGHNT and CDR2 YYREEE (reference sequence). V was cut by 3 bases and J by 6 bases, with 25 bases left in between. CDR3 coding DNA: TGTGCCAGCAGCTCGGCAGGACCGGAAAAGACCCGCGGCGAGCAGTACTTC. Protein sequence: CASSSAGPEKTRGEQYF.

The V and J genes are TRBV11-3 and TRBJ2-7; D perhaps matches TRBD1 (6 bases). This CDR3 is 16 amino acids long. Trimming took 1 base from V and 6 from J, leaving 19 bases between them. Per the germline V gene, CDR1 is SGHNT and CDR2 is YENEEA. The CDR3 sequence is CASSLVWDKKIAEQYF. As DNA, the CDR3 is TGTGCCAGCAGCTTAGTTTGGGACAAGAAAATTGCCGAGCAGTACTTC.